Below, 21 T cell receptor beta chains from the same sample are listed, as sequenced in a study of identical twins. MiXCR, run by TCRdb on the 5' RACE reads, gives a single entry per CDR3 protein. The sample yields about 730,000 distinct CDR3 sequences, roughly 20% seen once. This same sample was also part of a study on T cells expressing NK-cell markers.

Sequencing was done on a sample of PBMCs. These receptors were taken from a woman between 18 and 29 years old in good health.

This clonotype was counted a few times. The chain employs TRBV20-1 and TRBJ2-7, with D perhaps TRBD2 (6 bases). Germline V gives CDR1 DFQATT, CDR2 SNEGSKA (reference sequence). Trimming pared 6 bases from V and 1 base from J, leaving 10 bases between. The CDR3 extends over 12 amino acids. Here the CDR3 reads CSATGTSYEQYF. The CDR3 DNA reads as TGCAGTGCCACCGGGACTTCCTACGAGCAGTACTTC.

This clonotype was recorded only once. A junction boundary mismatches the germline segment, possibly from a read error. The gene calls are TRBV7-2 and TRBJ2-7; 8 bases map to TRBD2. The CDR3 runs to 16 residues. Germline CDR1 reads SGHTA; CDR2 reads FQGNSA. For the CDR3, the DNA is TGTGCCAGCAGCCGCCCATCTAGCGGGTACTCCTGCGAGCAGTACTTC. Amino acids: CASSRPSSGYSCEQYF. The complete variable domain, with remaining parts taken from reference TRBV7-2 and TRBJ2-7, reads GAGVSQSPSNKVTEKGKDVELRCDPISGHTALYWYRQSLGQGLEFLIYFQGNSAPDKSGLPSDRFSAERTGGSVSTLTIQRTQQEDSAVYLCASSRPSSGYSCEQYFGPGTRLTVT.

The CDR3 loop is CASSFRRAGEQYF. The DNA of the CDR3 is TGTGCCAGCAGCTTCCGCAGGGCCGGGGAGCAGTACTTC. The V gene is TRBV7-2, the J gene TRBJ2-7; D is possibly TRBD1 (5 bases). The germline V and J ends were trimmed by 3 bases and 7 bases, with 13 bases remaining between them. The CDR3 extends over 13 amino acids. Germline V CDR1 and CDR2: SGHTA, FQGNSA.

This clonotype was seen a handful of times. The V and J genes are TRBV7-2 and TRBJ1-5, with D possibly matching TRBD1 (6 bases). The CDR3 contains 11 residues. The germline CDR1 and CDR2 sequences are SGHTA and FQGNSA. The V and J ends lost 2 bases and 12 bases respectively, with 8 bases between them. The CDR3 DNA is TGTGCCAGCAGCTTATCAGGGGACCAGCATTTT. Translated: CASSLSGDQHF. Supplemented by reference TRBV7-2 and TRBJ1-5, the full variable domain reads GAGVSQSPSNKVTEKGKDVELRCDPISGHTALYWYRQSLGQGLEFLIYFQGNSAPDKSGLPSDRFSAERTGGSVSTLTIQRTQQEDSAVYLCASSLSGDQHFGDGTRLSIL.

This clonotype was picked up a small number of times. The rearrangement uses TRBV4-1 and TRBJ2-5, with D unresolved. Germline V gene sequence: CDR1 MGHRA, CDR2 YSYEKL. Trimming left V 1 base short and J 5 bases short, with 11 bases between. CDR3 length: 14 residues. The CDR3 is CASSQASRRETQYF. CDR3 in DNA: TGCGCCAGCAGCCAAGCGTCTAGACGGGAGACCCAGTACTTC.

The genes are TRBV10-3 and TRBJ2-1; D is uncertain. The germline V and J ends were trimmed by 4 bases and 9 bases, with 13 bases remaining between them. The CDR3 contains 13 residues. Looked up from germline, CDR1 is ENHRY and CDR2 is SYGVKD. CDR3 coding DNA: TGTGCCATCAGTGGTGAGCGCAGGACTGAGCAGTTCTTC. This codes for CAISGERRTEQFF.

This clonotype was seen a handful of times. The chain recombines TRBV20-1 with TRBJ2-5, with D unclear. V lost 2 bases and J 1 base, leaving 5 bases between the germline ends. Per germline, CDR1 DFQATT and CDR2 SNEGSKA (reference sequence). The CDR3 runs to 12 residues. CDR3 protein: CSARPGQETQYF. The CDR3 nucleotides read TGCAGTGCTAGACCCGGCCAAGAGACCCAGTACTTC.

A few counts support this clonotype. The rearrangement joins TRBV29-1 to TRBJ1-1, with D perhaps TRBD1 (6 bases). The CDR3 loop spans 15 amino acids. V was trimmed by 8 bases and J by 0 bases, leaving 19 bases between them. The V gene's germline CDR1 is SQVTM and CDR2 ANQGSEA. The CDR3 loop is CSYTGQLSMNTEAFF. CDR3 sequence (DNA): TGCAGCTACACAGGACAGCTATCCATGAACACTGAAGCTTTCTTT.

This clonotype turned up a few times. The rearrangement joins TRBV11-2 to TRBJ1-6, with D uncertain. This CDR3 has 15 amino acids. Trimming left V 4 bases short and J 0 bases short, with 7 bases between. The germline gives CDR1 SGHAT, CDR2 FQNNGV. The CDR3 is CASSYTNSYNSPLHF. CDR3 DNA: TGTGCCAGCAGCTACACAAACTCCTATAATTCACCCCTCCACTTT.

This clonotype has only a few counts. V and J are TRBV12-3 or TRBV12-4 and TRBJ1-5; maybe TRBD1 (5 bases). This CDR3 is 14 amino acids long. Trimming pared 6 bases from V and 4 bases from J, leaving 13 bases between. The CDR3 region is CASSLAGANQPQHF. CDR3 bases: TGTGCCAGCAGCCTAGCCGGGGCAAATCAGCCCCAGCATTTT.

The chain links TRBV20-1 to TRBJ1-2; TRBD1 matches 7 bases. The trim removed 5 bases at V and 5 bases at J, leaving 17 bases unmatched. This CDR3 spans 16 amino acids. Germline V gives CDR1 DFQATT, CDR2 SNEGSKA (reference sequence). CDR3 DNA sequence: TGCAGTGCTCTAAGAGTGTCTCACAGGGGAGGGTATGGCTACACCTTC. Encoded protein: CSALRVSHRGGYGYTF.

V gene TRBV20-1 combines with J gene TRBJ2-4; tentatively, D is TRBD2 (5 bases). This CDR3 comprises 14 residues. Germline loops: CDR1 DFQATT, CDR2 SNEGSKA (reference sequence). V lost 4 bases to trimming and J lost 2 bases, with 12 bases between them. CDR3 in DNA: TGCAGTGCTAACAGCGGTGGGACCAAAAACATTCAGTACTTC. Its protein product is CSANSGGTKNIQYF.

This clonotype was detected only a few times. The chain recombines TRBV10-3 with TRBJ2-1, with 11 positions matching TRBD2. Germline CDR1 ENHRY, CDR2 SYGVKD. The CDR3 length is 16 residues. V shed 5 bases and J 4 bases; nucleotides not matched to a gene: 7. CDR3 bases: TGTGCCATCAGTAGGAGGACTAGCGGGTCATACAATGAGCAGTTCTTC. Amino acid sequence: CAISRRTSGSYNEQFF.

A few counts support this clonotype. The chain links TRBV6-1 to TRBJ2-2; TRBD1 agrees at 9 bases. CDR1 MNHNS and CDR2 SASEGT come from the germline V gene. With 8 bases clipped from V and 7 bases from J, the junction kept 11 bases outside the gene matches. This CDR3 is 15 amino acids long. Here the CDR3 DNA reads TGTGCCAGCGGACCCGACAGGGGGTCGAACGGGGAGCTGTTTTTT. It encodes CASGPDRGSNGELFF.

The V gene is TRBV12-3 or TRBV12-4, the J gene TRBJ1-2, with D uncertain. CDR3 length equals 13 residues. V lost 3 bases, J lost 3 bases, and 8 bases lay in between. The CDR3 reads CASSLSQYYGYTF. Written as DNA, the CDR3 is TGTGCCAGCAGTTTGTCACAGTACTATGGCTACACCTTC.

CDR3 DNA sequence: TGTGCCAGCAGACCCGGGCTGGAGACCCAGTACTTC. This sequence encodes CASRPGLETQYF. The gene calls are TRBV6-2 or TRBV6-3 and TRBJ2-5, with no clear D. Germline V gene sequence: CDR1 MNHEY, CDR2 SVGEGT. The CDR3 consists of 12 residues. Trimming pared 6 bases from V and 5 bases from J, leaving 10 bases between.

In its sample, this clonotype was seen many times. The V and J genes are TRBV29-1 and TRBJ2-1; maybe TRBD2 (8 bases). V lost 6 bases to trimming and J lost 1 base, with 16 bases between them. Germline CDR1 and CDR2: SQVTM and ANQGSEA. The CDR3 extends over 15 amino acids. This chain's CDR3 is CSVGGGGRSYNEQFF. In nucleotides, the CDR3 is TGCAGCGTCGGAGGGGGCGGGAGGTCCTACAATGAGCAGTTCTTC.

This clonotype was detected only a few times. This sequence joins TRBV20-1 and TRBJ2-3; 10 bases are shared with TRBD2. V gave up 2 bases and J gave up 6 bases; unmatched junction bases: 14. The germline CDR1 and CDR2 sequences are DFQATT and SNEGSKA (reference sequence). The CDR3 spans 17 residues. CDR3 nucleotide sequence: TGCAGTGCTAGATCCCCCGCTAGCGGGAGCGGCGGTGATACGCAGTATTTT. This gives the protein CSARSPASGSGGDTQYF.

This clonotype turned up a few times. The chain employs TRBV6-1 and TRBJ2-7, with 8 bases that match TRBD1. The V gene's germline CDR1 is MNHNS and CDR2 SASEGT. The CDR3 covers 14 residues. Trimming removed 10 bases from V and 6 bases from J; junction bases left unmatched: 14. CDR3 in amino acids: CATGRQGALGEQYF. The CDR3 DNA reads TGTGCCACCGGACGGCAGGGGGCTTTAGGCGAGCAGTACTTC.

The chain couples TRBV6-5 to TRBJ2-4; tentatively, D is TRBD1 (6 bases). Per the germline V gene, CDR1 is MNHEY and CDR2 is SVGAGI. V was shortened by 0 bases and J by 6 bases, with 12 bases between the two germline ends. The CDR3 has 15 amino acids. The CDR3 reads CASSYSLSGANIQYF. DNA for the CDR3: TGTGCCAGCAGTTACTCGTTGTCAGGGGCAAACATTCAGTACTTC.

The V call is TRBV12-5, the J call TRBJ2-7, with D possibly matching TRBD2 (6 bases). The germline V gene encodes CDR1 LGHNT and CDR2 FRNRAP. The CDR3 consists of 14 residues. V was clipped by 0 bases and J by 4 bases, with 10 bases between them. This CDR3 reads CASGLVQEGYEQYF. The CDR3 nucleotides read TGTGCTAGTGGTTTGGTACAGGAGGGTTACGAGCAGTACTTC.